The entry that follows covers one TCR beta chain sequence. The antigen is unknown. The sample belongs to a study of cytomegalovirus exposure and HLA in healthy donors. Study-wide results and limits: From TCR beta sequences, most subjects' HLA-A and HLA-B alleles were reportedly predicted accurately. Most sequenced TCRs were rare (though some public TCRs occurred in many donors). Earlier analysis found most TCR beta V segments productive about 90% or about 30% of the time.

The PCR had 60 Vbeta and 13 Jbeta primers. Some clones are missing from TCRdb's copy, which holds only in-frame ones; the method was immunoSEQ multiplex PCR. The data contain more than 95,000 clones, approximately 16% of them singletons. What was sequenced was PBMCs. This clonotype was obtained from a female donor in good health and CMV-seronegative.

CDR3 loop: CASSQDRQGATREQFF. Written as DNA, the CDR3 is TGCGCCAGCAGCCAAGACAGACAGGGGGCGACCCGGGAGCAGTTCTTC. This chain links TRBV4-3 with TRBJ2-1; 10 bases are a match to TRBD1. The CDR3 loop spans 16 amino acids. Trimming removed 0 bases from V and 10 bases from J; junction bases left unmatched: 9. Germline CDR1 and CDR2: LGHNA and YSLEER.